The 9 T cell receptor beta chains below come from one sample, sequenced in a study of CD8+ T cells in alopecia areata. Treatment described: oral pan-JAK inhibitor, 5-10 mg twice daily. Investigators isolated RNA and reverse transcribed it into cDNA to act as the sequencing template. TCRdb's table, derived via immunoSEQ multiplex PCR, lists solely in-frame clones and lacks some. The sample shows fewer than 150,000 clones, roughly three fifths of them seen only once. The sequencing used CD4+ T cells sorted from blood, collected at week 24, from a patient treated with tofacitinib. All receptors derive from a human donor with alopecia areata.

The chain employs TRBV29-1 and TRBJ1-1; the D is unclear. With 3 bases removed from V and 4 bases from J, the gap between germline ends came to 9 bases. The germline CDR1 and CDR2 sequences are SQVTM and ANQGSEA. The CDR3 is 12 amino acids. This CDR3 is CSVDKVGTEAFF. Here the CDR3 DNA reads TGCAGCGTTGACAAAGTCGGCACTGAAGCTTTCTTT. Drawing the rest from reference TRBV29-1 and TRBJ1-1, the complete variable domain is SAVISQKPSRDICQRGTSLTIQCQVDSQVTMMFWYRQQPGQSLTLIATANQGSEATYESGFVIDKFPISRPNLTFSTLTVSNMSPEDSSIYLCSVDKVGTEAFFGQGTRLTVV.

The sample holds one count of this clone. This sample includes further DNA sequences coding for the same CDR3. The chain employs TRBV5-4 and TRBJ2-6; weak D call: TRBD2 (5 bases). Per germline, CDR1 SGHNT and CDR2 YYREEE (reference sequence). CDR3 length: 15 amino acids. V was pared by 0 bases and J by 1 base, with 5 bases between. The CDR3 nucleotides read TGTGCCAGCAGCTTGGGAGGGTCTGGGGCCAACGTCCTGACTTTC. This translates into CASSLGGSGANVLTF.

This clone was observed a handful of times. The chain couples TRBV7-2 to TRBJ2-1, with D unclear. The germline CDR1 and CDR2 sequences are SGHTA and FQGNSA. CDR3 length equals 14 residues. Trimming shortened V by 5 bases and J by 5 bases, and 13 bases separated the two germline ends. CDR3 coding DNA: TGTGCCAGCAGCCCGCCTATGGGAAACAATGAGCAGTTCTTC. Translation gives CASSPPMGNNEQFF.

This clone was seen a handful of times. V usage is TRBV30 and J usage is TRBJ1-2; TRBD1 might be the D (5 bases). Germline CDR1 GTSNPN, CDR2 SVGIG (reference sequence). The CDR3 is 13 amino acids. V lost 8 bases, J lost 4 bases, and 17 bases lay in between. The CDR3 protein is CATGTQWGYGYTF. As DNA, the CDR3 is TGTGCCACCGGGACTCAATGGGGCTATGGCTACACCTTC. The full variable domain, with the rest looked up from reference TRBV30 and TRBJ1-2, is SQTIHQWPATLVQPVGSPLSLECTVEGTSNPNLYWYRQAAGRGLQLLFYSVGIGQISSEVPQNLSASRPQDRQFILSSKKLLLSDSGFYLCATGTQWGYGYTFGSGTRLTVV.

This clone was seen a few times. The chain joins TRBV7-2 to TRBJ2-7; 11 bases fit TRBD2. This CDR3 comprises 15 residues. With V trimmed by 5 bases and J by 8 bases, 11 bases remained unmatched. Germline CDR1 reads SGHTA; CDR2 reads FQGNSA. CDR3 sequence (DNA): TGTGCCAGCAGCCCCAACCTTCTAGCGGGGGGAAAGCAGTACTTC. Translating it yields CASSPNLLAGGKQYF.

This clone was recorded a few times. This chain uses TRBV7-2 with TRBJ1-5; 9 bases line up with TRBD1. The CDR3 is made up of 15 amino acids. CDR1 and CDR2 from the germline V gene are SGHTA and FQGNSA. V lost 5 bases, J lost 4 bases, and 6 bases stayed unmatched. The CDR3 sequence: CASSTDRGGNQPQHF. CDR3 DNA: TGTGCCAGCAGCACGGACAGGGGCGGGAATCAGCCCCAGCATTTT.

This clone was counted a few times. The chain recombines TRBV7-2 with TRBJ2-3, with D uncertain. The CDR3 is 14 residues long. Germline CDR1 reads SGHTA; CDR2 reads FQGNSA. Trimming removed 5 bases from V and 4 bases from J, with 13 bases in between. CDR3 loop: CASSVRTFADTQYF. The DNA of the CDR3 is TGTGCCAGCAGCGTGCGGACGTTCGCAGATACGCAGTATTTT.

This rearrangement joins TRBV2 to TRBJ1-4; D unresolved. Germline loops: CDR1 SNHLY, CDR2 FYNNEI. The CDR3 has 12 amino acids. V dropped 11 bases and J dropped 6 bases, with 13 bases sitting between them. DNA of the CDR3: TGTGCCGGTCGGGCGGGTGATGAAAAACTGTTTTTT. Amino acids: CAGRAGDEKLFF.

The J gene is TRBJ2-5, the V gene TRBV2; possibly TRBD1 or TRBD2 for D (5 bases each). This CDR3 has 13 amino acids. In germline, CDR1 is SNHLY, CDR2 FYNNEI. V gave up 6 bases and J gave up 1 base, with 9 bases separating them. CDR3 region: CASRGDRQETQYF. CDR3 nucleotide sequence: TGTGCCAGCAGAGGGGACCGCCAAGAGACCCAGTACTTC. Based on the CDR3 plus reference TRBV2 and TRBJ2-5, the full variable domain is EPEVTQTPSHQVTQMGQEVILRCVPISNHLYFYWYRQILGQKVEFLVSFYNNEISEKSEIFDDQFSVERPDGSNFTLKIRSTKLEDSAMYFCASRGDRQETQYFGPGTRLLVL.